The rows below give T cell receptor beta chains drawn from one sample of a study of blood T cell repertoires in COVID-19. Data came from immunoSEQ multiplex PCR; TCRdb stores just in-frame clones and leaves some out. This repertoire shows around 150,000 clones, about 90% found once; its top ten account for about 4%. Sequenced material: peripheral blood. The receptor set was obtained from an older woman with active or convalescent COVID-19. Both conserved end residues are part of each CDR3. The order of the fields is CDR3 protein, CDR3 DNA, clone size, D gene, V gene, J gene. D genes are given only for firm matches. Size tells how often a clone was seen (once, few, many) or the class of an expanded clone, and some rows leave it out.

CASSAQQGSEQFF	TGTGCCAGCAGTGCCCAACAGGGGTCTGAGCAGTTCTTC	NA	TRBD1	TRBV2	TRBJ2-1
CASSTRTPYEQYF	TGTGCCAGCAGTACCCGGACACCCTACGAGCAGTACTTC	few	NA	TRBV6-6	TRBJ2-7
CASSKPIGPGQGCDYGYTF	TGTGCCAGCAGCAAACCAATTGGACCGGGACAGGGTTGTGACTATGGCTACACCTTC	once	NA	TRBV21-1	TRBJ1-2
CAWSLTGDTQYF	TGTGCCTGGAGTCTTACAGGAGATACGCAGTATTTT	NA	NA	TRBV30	TRBJ2-3
CAISAGQGADTQYF	TGTGCCATCAGTGCGGGACAGGGCGCAGATACGCAGTATTTT	NA	TRBD1	TRBV10-3	TRBJ2-3
CASRGGAKGDTEAFF	TGTGCCAGTAGAGGTGGGGCTAAAGGGGATACTGAAGCTTTCTTT	NA	NA	TRBV19	TRBJ1-1
CASSQIRGFGGNTIYF	TGCGCCAGCAGCCAAATAAGGGGGTTTGGTGGAAACACCATATATTTT	NA	NA	TRBV4-1	TRBJ1-3
CASSQSGRVSDTQYF	TGTGCCAGCAGCCAAAGCGGAAGGGTTTCCGATACGCAGTATTTT	once	NA	TRBV3-1/TRBV3-2	TRBJ2-3
CASSLIHGTVRGAIYF	TGTGCCAGCAGCTTGATTCACGGGACAGTACGAGGAGCCATATATTTT	NA	TRBD1	TRBV5-8	TRBJ1-3
CSVEPRLTGFVGYTF	TGCAGCGTTGAACCCCGACTGACAGGGTTCGTCGGCTACACCTTC	NA	TRBD1	TRBV29-1	TRBJ1-2
CASAPRGLYEQYF	TGTGCCAGCGCCCCCAGGGGGCTTTACGAGCAGTACTTC	NA	TRBD1	TRBV7-2	TRBJ2-7
CASSLGARGELFF	TGTGCCAGCAGCTTAGGTGCCAGGGGGGAGCTGTTTTTT	NA	NA	TRBV11-2	TRBJ2-2
CASSLDSAYGYTF	TGTGCCAGCAGCTTGGATTCCGCGTATGGCTACACCTTC	NA	NA	TRBV5-6	TRBJ1-2
CASSRDQETQYF	TGTGCCAGCAGCAGGGATCAAGAGACCCAGTACTTC	NA	NA	TRBV12-3/TRBV12-4	TRBJ2-5
CASSTKKGQAYNSPLHF	TGTGCCAGCAGCACCAAGAAGGGACAGGCCTATAATTCACCCCTCCACTTT	NA	TRBD1	TRBV27	TRBJ1-6
CASSSDRGNYNEQFF	TGTGCCAGCAGCTCCGACAGGGGGAACTACAATGAGCAGTTCTTC	NA	TRBD1	TRBV7-3	TRBJ2-1
CASSYSGTGEWGYTF	TGTGCCAGCAGTTACTCAGGGACAGGGGAGTGGGGCTACACCTTC	once	TRBD1	TRBV6-5	TRBJ1-2
CVTRPGTDYGYTF	TGTGTGACCCGACCGGGGACAGACTATGGCTACACCTTC	NA	TRBD1	TRBV7-8	TRBJ1-2
CASSRGGLNRLSTDTQYF	TGTGCCAGCAGCCGGGGAGGGTTAAACAGGCTTAGCACAGATACGCAGTATTTT	once	TRBD2	TRBV14	TRBJ2-3
CSASSSGNTEAFF	TGCAGTGCTAGTTCCTCGGGGAACACTGAAGCTTTCTTT	NA	NA	TRBV20-1	TRBJ1-1
CASSPPSAGTQYF	TGTGCCAGCTCACCACCGAGCGCGGGGACGCAGTATTTT	NA	NA	TRBV18	TRBJ2-3
CASSLEPGTLTTNEKLFF	TGTGCCAGCAGCTTAGAACCCGGGACACTCACAACTAATGAAAAACTGTTTTTT	NA	NA	TRBV11-2	TRBJ1-4
CAISESGVIANQPQHF	TGTGCCATCAGTGAGTCAGGGGTTATTGCGAATCAGCCCCAGCATTTT	NA	NA	TRBV10-3	TRBJ1-5
CASSSQTDLNEKLFF	TGTGCCAGCAGCTCCCAGACAGACCTTAATGAAAAACTGTTTTTT	NA	NA	TRBV7-8	TRBJ1-4
CASSYVDRPYGYTF	TGTGCCAGCAGTTACGTAGACAGACCCTATGGCTACACCTTC	NA	NA	TRBV6-5	TRBJ1-2
CASSSRGGDTPDTGELFF	TGTGCCAGCAGCTCCCGAGGGGGCGACACGCCGGACACCGGGGAGCTGTTTTTT	few	TRBD1	TRBV7-9	TRBJ2-2
CAWSVRSGGEAFF	TGTGCCTGGAGTGTACGGAGCGGTGGAGAAGCTTTCTTT	NA	NA	TRBV30	TRBJ1-1
CASSLGDSLIYNEQFF	TGCGCCAGCAGCTTGGGGGACTCGCTGATCTACAATGAGCAGTTCTTC	NA	NA	TRBV5-1	TRBJ2-1
CASSPPLPGTQYF	TGTGCCAGCTCACCACCGCTCCCGGGGACCCAGTACTTC	once	NA	TRBV18	TRBJ2-5
CASSQTSAFTGELFF	TGTGCCAGCAGCCAAACTAGCGCCTTCACCGGGGAGCTGTTTTTT	once	TRBD2	TRBV14	TRBJ2-2
CASSETGSLEQFF	TGTGCCAGCAGTGAAACAGGGTCCCTTGAGCAGTTCTTC	NA	NA	TRBV7-3	TRBJ2-1
CASSYSPTGGTEAFF	TGTGCCAGCAGTTACTCCCCGACAGGCGGCACTGAAGCTTTCTTT	NA	NA	TRBV6-5	TRBJ1-1
CASHRSGGRAFF	TGTGCCAGCCATAGATCGGGGGGTCGTGCTTTCTTT	NA	NA	TRBV25-1	TRBJ1-1
CASSLNGESGANVLTF	TGCGCCAGCAGCTTAAACGGGGAGTCTGGGGCCAACGTCCTGACTTTC	NA	NA	TRBV5-1	TRBJ2-6
CASSHGLAGGLTDTQYF	TGTGCCAGCAGCCACGGACTAGCGGGGGGTCTCACAGATACGCAGTATTTT	NA	TRBD2	TRBV13	TRBJ2-3
CASSLAGSGGRETQYF	TGTGCCAGCAGCTTAGCGGGAAGCGGGGGGCGAGAGACCCAGTACTTC	NA	TRBD2	TRBV7-8	TRBJ2-5
CASSTTSYNEQFF	TGTGCCAGTAGTACAACTAGCTACAATGAGCAGTTCTTC	once	NA	TRBV19	TRBJ2-1
CATSTRWGGRGLGGKNIQYF	TGTGCCACCAGCACTCGTTGGGGAGGCCGCGGCCTTGGCGGCAAAAACATTCAGTACTTC	NA	NA	TRBV15	TRBJ2-4
CASSLDNTIYF	TGTGCCAGCAGCTTAGATAATACCATATATTTT	NA	NA	TRBV7-6	TRBJ1-3
CAITDSSGANVLTF	TGTGCCATCACGGACAGCTCTGGGGCCAACGTCCTGACTTTC	NA	NA	TRBV10-3	TRBJ2-6
CASSWTLYEQYF	TGTGCCAGCAGTTGGACACTTTACGAGCAGTACTTC	NA	NA	TRBV12-3/TRBV12-4	TRBJ2-7
CASSFQSGGKRGPTIEQFF	TGTGCCAGCAGCTTCCAAAGTGGGGGAAAGCGGGGGCCTACGATCGAGCAGTTCTTC	NA	TRBD2	TRBV7-2	TRBJ2-1
CASSQIGTGNYGYTF	TGTGCCAGCAGCCAAATAGGCACAGGGAACTATGGCTACACCTTC	NA	NA	TRBV5-6	TRBJ1-2
CASSSMRGTTGNTIYF	TGTGCCAGCAGTTCCATGCGGGGGACAACTGGAAACACCATATATTTT	few	NA	TRBV28	TRBJ1-3
CASSLGSREKLFF	TGTGCCAGCAGCTTAGGGAGCCGGGAAAAACTGTTTTTT	NA	NA	TRBV7-8	TRBJ1-4
CASSIGQGNYGYTF	TGTGCGAGCTCCATCGGCCAGGGTAACTATGGCTACACCTTC	NA	NA	TRBV5-4	TRBJ1-2
CASSLGLAVEKTQYF	TGTGCCAGCAGTCTAGGACTGGCCGTAGAAAAGACCCAGTACTTC	NA	NA	TRBV11-2	TRBJ2-5
CASSYWPGELFF	TGTGCCAGCAGTTACTGGCCCGGGGAGCTGTTTTTT	few	NA	TRBV6-2/TRBV6-3	TRBJ2-2
CASSPQGRSYNSPLHF	TGTGCCAGCTCACCGCAGGGCCGCTCCTATAATTCACCCCTCCACTTT	NA	NA	TRBV18	TRBJ1-6
CASSPRGQGITGELFF	TGTGCCAGCAGCCCCAGGGGACAGGGAATAACCGGGGAGCTGTTTTTT	once	TRBD1	TRBV7-9	TRBJ2-2
CASSQVNDRMNTEAFF	TGTGCCAGCTCCCAGGTCAATGACAGGATGAACACTGAAGCTTTCTTT	NA	NA	TRBV18	TRBJ1-1
CASSTTGTYEQYF	TGTGCCAGCAGTACGACAGGGACCTACGAGCAGTACTTC	NA	TRBD1	TRBV6-5	TRBJ2-7
CATSRYQGFNTGELFF	TGTGCCACCAGCAGGTATCAGGGGTTCAACACCGGGGAGCTGTTTTTT	NA	NA	TRBV15	TRBJ2-2